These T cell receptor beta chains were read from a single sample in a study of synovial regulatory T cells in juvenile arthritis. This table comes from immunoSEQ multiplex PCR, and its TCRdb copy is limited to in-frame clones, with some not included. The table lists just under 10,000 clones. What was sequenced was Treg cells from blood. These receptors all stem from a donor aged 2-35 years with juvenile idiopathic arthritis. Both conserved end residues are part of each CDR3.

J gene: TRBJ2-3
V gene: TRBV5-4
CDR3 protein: CASSGLAGPDTQYF

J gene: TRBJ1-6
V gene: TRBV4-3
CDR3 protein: CASSQPGNSPLHF

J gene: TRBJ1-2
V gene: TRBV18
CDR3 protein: CASSPGRDYGYTF

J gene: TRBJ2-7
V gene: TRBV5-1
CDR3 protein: CASSWGISSAPFYEQYF

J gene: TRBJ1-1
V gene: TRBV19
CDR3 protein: CASSIRGTGWNTEAFF

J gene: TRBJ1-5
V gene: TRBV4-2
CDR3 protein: CASSRGGRSNQPQHF

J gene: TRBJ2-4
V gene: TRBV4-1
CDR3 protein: CASSQRADFAKNIQYF

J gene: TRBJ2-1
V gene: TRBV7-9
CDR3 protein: CASSGQDSYNEQFF

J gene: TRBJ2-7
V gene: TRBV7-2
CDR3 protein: CASRTDRISYEQYF

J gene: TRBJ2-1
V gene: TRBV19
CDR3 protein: CASRSLGRGSSYNEQFF